The 12 T cell receptor beta chains in this list originate from one sample, sequenced in a study of T cell clonality in common variable immunodeficiency. Using immunoSEQ multiplex PCR, the repertoire was profiled, and TCRdb retains in-frame clones only, with some absent. Reported are tens of thousands of clones, none seen only once; the ten largest carry roughly an eighth. The source material was peripheral blood mononuclear cells. The receptors were sampled from a person aged 18-70 years in good health.

This clone was detected ten times or more. Sequencing ends 3 residues short of the CDR3 end; the germline J gene provides the rest. V and J are TRBV18 and TRBJ2-2; TRBD1 matches at 7 bases. V dropped 6 bases and J dropped 4; count of bases not matched to a gene: 5. Germline CDR1 KGHSH, CDR2 LQKENI. This CDR3 has 14 residues. CDR3 DNA (partial): TGTGCCAGCTCGTCGGGACAGCTCACCGGGGAG. Translating it yields CASSSGQLTGE. The full CDR3 reads CASSSGQLTGELFF. Based on the CDR3 plus reference TRBV18 and TRBJ2-2, the full variable domain is NAGVMQNPRHLVRRRGQEARLRCSPMKGHSHVYWYRQLPEEGLKFMVYLQKENIIDESGMPKERFSAEFPKEGPSILRIQQVVRGDSAAYFCASSSGQLTGELFFGEGSRLTVL.

The sample holds many counts of this clone. CDR3 sequence reads: CASSRTSGSTDTQYF. CDR3 bases read: TGTGCCAGCAGTCGGACTAGCGGAAGCACAGATACG. The chain is built from TRBV6-2 or TRBV6-3 and TRBJ2-3; 10 nucleotides align to TRBD2. The CDR3 extends 3 residues past the end of the read, so its final part is completed from the germline J gene. V dropped 5 bases and J dropped 0; count of bases not matched to a gene: 2. The CDR3 consists of 15 residues. CDR1 is MNHEY, CDR2 SVGEGT, per germline.

This clone was seen repeatedly, ten times or more. The CDR3 end falls 3 residues outside the read, so it is completed with the germline J gene. The chain links TRBV5-1 to TRBJ2-7, with D possibly being TRBD1 (6 bases). Trimming took off 0 bases at V and 6 bases at J, with 16 bases between the two ends. The CDR3 length is 15 residues. Looked up from germline, CDR1 is SGHRS and CDR2 is YFSETQ. The CDR3 DNA, read in part, is TGCGCCAGCAGCTTGGCCGAAAGGGGGTTAGGCGAG. This encodes CASSLAERGLGE. The entire CDR3 protein is CASSLAERGLGEQYF.

This clone has a count of ten or more. Read data end 3 residues before the CDR3 end; the end is taken from the germline J gene. The V gene is TRBV19, the J gene TRBJ2-3; TRBD1 agrees at 7 bases. This CDR3 comprises 15 residues. The V and J ends lost 3 bases and 6 bases, in that order; junction bases with no gene match: 9. Germline V gene data show CDR1 as LNHDA and CDR2 as SQIVND (reference sequence). CDR3 DNA (partial): TGTGCCAGTAGTATTCGAGGGGGCTCGGCGGATACG. Translation gives CASSIRGGSADT. The full CDR3 reads CASSIRGGSADTQYF. Variable domain in full (rest from reference TRBV19 and TRBJ2-3): DGGITQSPKYLFRKEGQNVTLSCEQNLNHDAMYWYRQDPGQGLRLIYYSQIVNDFQKGDIAEGYSVSREKKESFPLTVTSAQKNPTAFYLCASSIRGGSADTQYFGPGTRLTVL.

With regard to this clone: The read halts 3 residues ahead of the CDR3 end, with the missing end drawn from the germline J gene. The chain has TRBV7-4 and TRBJ1-4; D unresolved. CDR1 and CDR2 from the germline V gene are SGHVT and SQSDAQ. This CDR3 comprises 18 residues. CDR3 in amino acids: CASRPSGRALFYNSPLFF. CDR3 DNA (partial): TGTGCCAGCAGACCCTCGGGGAGGGCCCTCTTTTATAATTCACCA. The complete variable domain, with remaining parts taken from reference TRBV7-4 and TRBJ1-4, reads GAGVSQSPRYKVAKRGRDVALRCDSISGHVTLYWYRQTLGQGSEVLTYSQSDAQRDKSGRPSGRFSAERPERSVSTLKIQRTEQGDSAVYLCASRPSGRALFYNSPLFFGSGTQLSVL.

This clone showed up many times. The sequenced CDR3 bases are TGCGCCAGCAGCTTAAGTGGCGGGGCTGGGGTTTCACCC. Its protein is CASSLSGGAGVSP. The full CDR3 is CASSLSGGAGVSPLHF. V gene TRBV5-1 combines with J gene TRBJ1-6; tentatively, D is TRBD1 (5 bases). Read coverage stops 3 residues before the CDR3 terminus; the germline J gene supplies the remainder. This CDR3 is built from 16 residues. Deletions cut 2 bases from V and 9 bases from J, with 18 bases between. Germline V gene data show CDR1 as SGHRS and CDR2 as YFSETQ.

This clone was counted many times. The read is 3 residues too short to cover the CDR3 end, so that end is filled in from the germline J gene. The gene calls are TRBV19 and TRBJ1-5; 7 positions agree with TRBD1. Germline V gene sequence: CDR1 LNHDA, CDR2 SQIVND (reference sequence). The CDR3 is 15 amino acids. The V gene end was trimmed by 7 bases and the J gene end by 1 base; junction bases not matched to a gene: 7. The chain's CDR3 is CASNTDRASNQPQHF. The CDR3 DNA, read in part, is TGTGCCAGTAACACCGACAGGGCCAGCAATCAGCCC. Looking up the rest from reference TRBV19 and TRBJ1-5 gives the full variable domain: DGGITQSPKYLFRKEGQNVTLSCEQNLNHDAMYWYRQDPGQGLRLIYYSQIVNDFQKGDIAEGYSVSREKKESFPLTVTSAQKNPTAFYLCASNTDRASNQPQHFGDGTRLSIL.

This clone was counted many times. The DNA ends 3 residues before the CDR3 does, and the rest of the CDR3 is filled in from the germline J gene. V gene TRBV9 combines with J gene TRBJ1-2, with TRBD1 as a possible D gene (5 bases). The CDR3 totals 18 residues. Germline CDR1 is SGDLS and CDR2 is YYNGEE. V lost 4 bases and J lost 2, with 24 bases in between. CDR3 sequence reads: CASSPFPTGVPQNYGYTF. Partial CDR3 DNA: TGTGCCAGCAGCCCCTTTCCTACGGGGGTCCCGCAAAACTATGGC.

This clone has a count of ten or more. The read ends 3 residues before the CDR3 terminus; that terminus is restored from the germline J gene. The chain links TRBV20-1 to TRBJ2-2, with TRBD2 as a possible D gene (5 bases). Looked up from germline, CDR1 is DFQATT and CDR2 is SNEGSKA (reference sequence). The CDR3 is made up of 13 amino acids. CDR3 loop: CSATLGSGEKLFF. Incomplete CDR3 DNA: TGCAGTGCTACCTTAGGGAGCGGTGAAAAG.

On this clone itself: From the germline J gene comes the end of the CDR3, since the read stops 3 residues before it. This sequence joins TRBV5-1 and TRBJ2-5; 10 bases align to TRBD2. CDR1 SGHRS and CDR2 YFSETQ come from the germline V gene. The CDR3 is 16 residues long. This CDR3 is CASSLAVSGGVDTQYF. Partial CDR3 DNA: TGCGCCAGCAGCTTGGCCGTCAGCGGGGGGGTTGATACC.

There are many counts of this clone. CDR3 in amino acids: CASSGPRVSEAFF. The CDR3 bases that were read are TGTGCCAGCAGTGGCCCCAGGGTTTCTGAA. V and J are TRBV6-1 and TRBJ1-1, with a tentative D call TRBD1 (5 bases). The read halts 3 residues ahead of the CDR3 end, with the missing end drawn from the germline J gene. CDR1 MNHNS and CDR2 SASEGT come from the germline V gene. The ends were cut back, 4 bases at V and 6 bases at J, with 12 bases in the middle. The CDR3 consists of 13 residues.

This clone was seen repeatedly, ten times or more. The sequenced fragment ends 3 residues before the CDR3 boundary, so the rest is inferred from the germline J gene. This chain connects TRBV7-7 to TRBJ2-2, with 8 nucleotides matching TRBD1. J was trimmed by 5 bases and V by 5 bases; bases with no gene match: 7. CDR1 is SSHAT and CDR2 is FNYEAQ in the germline V gene (reference sequence). This CDR3 is 15 amino acids long. The CDR3 bases that were read are TGTGCCAGCAGCCACGGACAGGGCAGGACCGGGGAG. Translated, it gives CASSHGQGRTGE. The whole CDR3 sequence is CASSHGQGRTGELFF.